This TCR beta chain was sequenced in a study of T cells in Graves' hyperthyroidism and ophthalmopathy (dated by TCRdb to the late 2010s). Concerning the study at large: Peripheral blood was sampled at the time of initial diagnosis, prior to any treatment. Prospective prediction of ophthalmopathy was tested in an independent validation cohort of 18 to 20 hyperthyroidism patients and 15 to 17 patients who later progressed to ophthalmopathy. After sampling, hyperthyroidism patients received methimazole starting at 30 mg daily, and ophthalmopathy patients received high-dose intravenous methylprednisolone. The 100 discovery patients were divided at random into training and test sets in a 7:3 ratio. The study also compared thyroid tissue and blood T-cell repertoires from about six Graves' hyperthyroidism patients. TCR V-J signatures able to tell the groups apart were searched for in a discovery cohort of 90 to 100 patients, of whom approximately 40 had Graves' ophthalmopathy and 57 had stable Graves' hyperthyroidism. According to the paper, TCR Vbeta CDR3 sequencing was carried out on some 140 peripheral blood samples, which came from 40 to 45 ophthalmopathy, under 80 hyperthyroidism and roughly 17 progressor patients. General conclusions and limits of the study: A model built on a 13 V-J signature distinguished ophthalmopathy from stable hyperthyroidism, reaching over 85% sensitivity and about 81% specificity in cross-validation and 80%/75% in testing. No statistical method was used to fix the sample size in advance, and group allocation was not hidden from the investigators. During validation, the model predicted progression to ophthalmopathy a median of about 6.3 months ahead of onset, with around 71% sensitivity and around 72% specificity. Most expanded thyroid clonotypes (frequency above 0.001) were also detected in blood, suggesting blood repertoires may reflect thyroid immune responses.

A note on this clonotype: No cognate antigen has been identified for it. A much larger clone differs from this one at a single base, so this may be a read error.

A patient counted as having stable Graves' hyperthyroidism if no progression to ophthalmopathy occurred over 18 months of follow-up. Hyperthyroidism patients were newly diagnosed, with disease duration under 2 months, and aged 18 to 65 years. Exclusion was applied to patients with uncontrolled infections, other autoimmune diseases, pregnancy or lactation. Diagnoses were established on the basis of clinical symptoms, serum thyroxine and TRAb, thyroid ultrasound, and orbital computed tomography. PBMCs were separated from 7.5 to 10 ml of fresh peripheral blood using Ficoll-Paque density gradient centrifugation. Total RNA was extracted with Trizol reagent, and quality was checked on an Agilent 2100 Bioanalyzer. Amplification of TCR beta CDR3 regions was carried out from RNA transcripts. A first-round RT-PCR of the TCR CDR3 used the HTBI primer set with the Qiagen OneStep RT-PCR kit. A second multiplex PCR round built the libraries, followed by size selection and purification. Sequencing of the libraries was done on an Illumina HiSeq2000 using paired-end 100 bp reads. The paper's processing steps were these. Raw data were processed with SOAPnuke, discarding reads with adapters, uncalled bases, mean Phred below 15, or no exact constant-primer or identifier match. High-quality paired reads were merged with COPE v1.2.5, and unique nucleotide sequences were defined as clonotypes. Clonotypes were aligned to IMGT TRBV, TRBD and TRBJ reference segments using MiTCR v1.1. Only V-J combinations with frequency above 0.0001, covering 98% to 99.2% of repertoires, were analysed. A TCS score was defined as the ratio of F50 (clonal expansion) to E x V (chaos), with BLOSUM62-based TCRdist applied between CDR3 peptides within each V-J. Welch's t-statistics and random forest reduced 500 to 650 V-J features to 13, which were used in a naive Bayes classifier (R e1071). The raw public reads went through TCRdb reprocessing: fastp at Q25, MiXCR clone calling, in-frame beta chains kept. Here each entry gathers all rows of one CDR3 protein and keeps the most common genes and DNA. TCRdb's processing, not the authors' own work, is the source of the V and J calls. This sample gives around 200,000 distinct CDR3 sequences in total; about a sixth of them show up just once. Jointly, the top ten make up about 41% of the sample.

CDR1 LGHDT and CDR2 YNNKEL are derived from the germline V gene (reference sequence). The CDR3 runs 18 residues from the cysteine to the phenylalanine. The CDR3 DNA has 54 bases and is translated from base 1. The sequenced material came from blood. The sequence came from a man aged 35-49 years with Graves' hyperthyroidism. The rearrangement combines TRBV3-1 with TRBJ2-1; TRBD2 agrees with 11 junctional bases. The DNA sequence reads TGTGCCAGCAGCGCAGTGAGTTTTTTAGCGGGGGGGCTCAATGAGCGGTTCTTC. This translates into CASSAVSFLAGGLNERFF.